This T cell receptor beta chain was recovered during a study of Ad26.COV2.S vaccination and SARS-CoV-2 variants. Study as a whole: Ad26.COV2.S was injected intramuscularly once or twice, 56 days apart.

Study results and limitations: Across vaccine and placebo recipients, the breadth of non-spike TCRs was similar.

In this sample, this clone turned up once. Its antigen is still unknown. This table comes from immunoSEQ multiplex PCR, and its TCRdb copy is limited to in-frame clones, with some not included. The data contain a few hundred thousand clones, 83% of them seen just once; the ten biggest clones take up nearly 7.5%. In germline, CDR1 is MRHNA, CDR2 SNTAGT. With 0 bases removed from V and 7 bases from J, the gap between germline ends came to 9 bases. The CDR3 has 14 amino acids. The treatment was: some 19 received Ad26.COV2.S at low or high dose, single or two shots; about 5 received placebo; per-sample allocation not given. Collection of samples fell on day 63 after the first vaccine or placebo injection. Participants' vaccine, an Ad26 vector, delivered Wuhan-strain SARS-CoV-2 spike.

This clonotype was obtained from a person between 18 and 59 years old who received the Ad26.COV2.S COVID-19 vaccine or a placebo. The chain carries TRBV6-4 and TRBJ1-4, with unresolved D. The input for sequencing was peripheral blood, taken in a trial of Ad26.COV2.S vaccine versus placebo. The CDR3 protein is CASSDSGPGEKLFF. DNA of the CDR3: TGTGCCAGCAGTGACTCAGGGCCCGGTGAAAAACTGTTTTTT.